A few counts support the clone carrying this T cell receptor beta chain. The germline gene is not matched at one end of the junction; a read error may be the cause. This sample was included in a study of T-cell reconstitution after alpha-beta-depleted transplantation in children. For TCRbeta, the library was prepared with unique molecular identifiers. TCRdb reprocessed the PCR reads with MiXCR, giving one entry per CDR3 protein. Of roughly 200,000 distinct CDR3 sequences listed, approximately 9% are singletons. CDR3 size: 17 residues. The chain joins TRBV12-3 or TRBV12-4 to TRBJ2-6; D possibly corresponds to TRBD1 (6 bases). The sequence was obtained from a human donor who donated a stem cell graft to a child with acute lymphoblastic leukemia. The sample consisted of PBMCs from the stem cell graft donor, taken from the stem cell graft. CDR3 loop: CASSLAGAGTGANVLTF. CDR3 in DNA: TGTGCCAGCAGTCTAGCAGGGGCCGGGACCGGGGCCAACGTCCTGACTTTC.